The 16 T cell receptor beta chains reported below all come from one sample, sequenced in a study of shared clonotypes between healthy human individuals. Some clones are missing from TCRdb's copy, which holds only in-frame ones; the method was immunoSEQ multiplex PCR. The sample has more than 550,000 clones, about 92% seen once. Cells designated naive CD8 were CD45RO-negative and were positively selected for CCR7, with terminally differentiated effector memory CD45RA+ cells excluded. Sequencing used naive CD8+ T cells sorted from blood. These receptors were collected from a young man in good health.

This chain connects TRBV19 to TRBJ2-6, with TRBD2 matching 7 bases. J lost 2 bases, V lost 4 bases, and 5 bases had no gene match. The CDR3 covers 16 residues. Germline assignment: CDR1 LNHDA and CDR2 SQIVND (reference sequence). This CDR3 reads CASSRGRATGANVLTF. The CDR3 coding sequence is TGTGCCAGTAGTAGAGGGAGGGCGACTGGGGCCAACGTCCTGACTTTC.

CDR3 in amino acids: CASSLTSKASYNEQFF. DNA of the CDR3: TGTGCCAGCAGCTTGACTAGTAAGGCGTCCTACAATGAGCAGTTCTTC. This chain connects TRBV9 to TRBJ2-1, with TRBD2 as a possible D gene (6 bases). There are 16 residues in the CDR3. From germline, CDR1 is SGDLS and CDR2 YYNGEE. The germline V and J ends were trimmed by 4 bases and 1 base, with 15 bases remaining between them.

The CDR3 sequence is CAWSLQGNTDTQYF. CDR3 DNA sequence: TGTGCCTGGAGTCTGCAGGGTAACACAGATACGCAGTATTTT. The rearrangement uses TRBV30 and TRBJ2-3; TRBD1 is a possible D gene (5 bases). Deletions cut 2 bases from V and 2 bases from J, with 11 bases between. Germline-derived CDR1 and CDR2 are GTSNPN and SVGIG (reference sequence). The CDR3 runs 14 residues.

The V call is TRBV7-9, the J call TRBJ2-5; 7 bases fit TRBD1. The germline CDR1 and CDR2 sequences are SEHNR and FQNEAQ (reference sequence). V was clipped by 5 bases and J by 5 bases; unmatched bases: 8. The CDR3 consists of 14 residues. CDR3 DNA: TGTGCCAGCAGCCCGCCTACAGGGGATGAGACCCAGTACTTC. Translating it yields CASSPPTGDETQYF.

CDR3 in amino acids: CASSLTGMDTIYF. The CDR3 DNA is TGTGCCAGCAGCCTGACAGGGATGGACACCATATATTTT. The chain carries TRBV7-6 and TRBJ1-3; 7 positions agree with TRBD1. J was trimmed by 8 bases and V by 5 bases; bases with no gene match: 6. Germline V gene sequence: CDR1 SGHVS, CDR2 FNYEAQ. This CDR3 comprises 13 residues. Looking up the rest from reference TRBV7-6 and TRBJ1-3 gives the full variable domain: GAGVSQSPRYKVTKRGQDVALRCDPISGHVSLYWYRQALGQGPEFLTYFNYEAQQDKSGLPNDRFSAERPEGSISTLTIQRTEQRDSAMYRCASSLTGMDTIYFGEGSWLTVV.

The genes are TRBV7-2 and TRBJ2-2; 11 bases agree with TRBD2. The CDR3 loop spans 16 amino acids. V lost 5 bases to trimming and J lost 5 bases; unmatched junction nucleotides: 7. Germline CDR1 is SGHTA and CDR2 is FQGNSA. CDR3: CASSLPSGRTTGELFF. In nucleotides, the CDR3 is TGTGCCAGCAGCCTCCCTAGCGGGAGGACTACCGGGGAGCTGTTTTTT.

The V call is TRBV7-6, the J call TRBJ2-7; D perhaps matches TRBD1 (6 bases). CDR3 length: 15 amino acids. CDR1 is SGHVS and CDR2 is FNYEAQ in the germline V gene. The V end lost 2 bases, the J end lost 6 bases, and 17 bases lay between the germline ends. CDR3 sequence: CASSLTPGHFSEQYF. The CDR3, as DNA: TGTGCCAGCAGCTTAACCCCGGGACACTTCTCCGAGCAGTACTTC.

The rearrangement uses TRBV5-8 and TRBJ2-1; TRBD2 matches at 11 bases. The CDR3 is 15 residues long. Germline-derived CDR1 and CDR2 are SGHTS and YDEGEE. With 6 bases clipped from V and 2 bases from J, the junction kept 4 bases outside the gene matches. CDR3 coding DNA: TGTGCCAGCAACCCGGGACTAGCGGCCTACAATGAGCAGTTCTTC. This gives the protein CASNPGLAAYNEQFF.

The V and J genes are TRBV27 and TRBJ2-5, with 8 bases lining up with TRBD1. This CDR3 has 13 amino acids. Germline values: CDR1 MNHEY, CDR2 SMNVEV (reference sequence). The V segment lost 4 bases and the J segment 4 bases; nucleotides outside the gene matches: 2. The CDR3 region is CASSSQGGETQYF. CDR3 sequence (DNA): TGTGCCAGCAGTTCACAGGGGGGAGAGACCCAGTACTTC.

There are many counts of this clone. The rearrangement uses TRBV2 and TRBJ1-5, with 9 positions matching TRBD1. V shed 4 bases, J shed 0 bases, and the junction held 4 bases outside the gene matches. The CDR3 length is 16 residues. Germline V CDR1 and CDR2: SNHLY, FYNNEI. The CDR3 bases are TGTGCCAGCAGTGGGACAGGGGATTTTAGCAATCAGCCCCAGCATTTT. Translated, it gives CASSGTGDFSNQPQHF.

The chain recombines TRBV20-1 with TRBJ2-7; D is perhaps TRBD1 (5 bases). The V end lost 6 bases, the J end lost 3 bases, and 9 bases lay between the germline ends. CDR1 DFQATT and CDR2 SNEGSKA come from the germline V gene (reference sequence). The CDR3 length is 11 residues. The DNA for the CDR3 is TGCAGTGCAAAGACAGACTACGAGCAGTACTTC. Translating gives CSAKTDYEQYF.

The chain employs TRBV7-8 and TRBJ1-5; the D gene is possibly TRBD1 (6 bases). Germline CDR1 is SGHVS and CDR2 is FQNEAQ. V shed 2 bases and J shed 5 bases, with 19 bases lying between them. This CDR3 comprises 17 residues. The CDR3 DNA reads TGTGCCAGCAGCTTACGGGGCGGGGGCGCGGGGGATCAGCCCCAGCATTTT. Translating gives CASSLRGGGAGDQPQHF.

The V call is TRBV19, the J call TRBJ2-1; 8 bases are shared with TRBD1. The V gene end was trimmed by 6 bases and the J gene end by 4 bases; junction bases not matched to a gene: 8. The CDR3 length is 15 residues. Germline CDR1 LNHDA, CDR2 SQIVND (reference sequence). The CDR3 spells CASSLGQAIYNEQFF. CDR3 nucleotides: TGTGCCAGTAGCCTGGGACAGGCGATATACAATGAGCAGTTCTTC.

The chain combines TRBV27 with TRBJ2-1, with TRBD2 identical over 11 bases. Germline-derived CDR1 and CDR2 are MNHEY and SMNVEV (reference sequence). The V segment lost 3 bases and the J segment 5 bases; nucleotides outside the gene matches: 3. CDR3 length: 15 residues. Written as DNA, the CDR3 is TGTGCCAGCAGTTTTGGGACTAGCGGTAACAATGAGCAGTTCTTC. Translating gives CASSFGTSGNNEQFF.

J is TRBJ2-3 and V is TRBV27; D gene ambiguous. In germline, CDR1 is MNHEY, CDR2 SMNVEV (reference sequence). The CDR3 totals 14 residues. Trimming cost V 6 bases and J 4 bases, with 14 bases left between them. The CDR3 region is CASSPGSFPDTQYF. CDR3 DNA sequence: TGTGCCAGCAGCCCTGGATCCTTCCCAGATACGCAGTATTTT.

A note on this clone: The same CDR3 is also encoded by other DNA sequences in this sample. This rearrangement joins TRBV2 to TRBJ2-7; D gene ambiguous. Between the trimmed V and J ends, which lost 6 bases and 0 bases, there was a span of 0 bases. CDR1 is SNHLY and CDR2 is FYNNEI in the germline V gene. The CDR3 runs to 10 residues. The CDR3 is CASSSYEQYF. For the CDR3, the DNA is TGTGCCAGCAGCTCCTACGAGCAGTACTTC.